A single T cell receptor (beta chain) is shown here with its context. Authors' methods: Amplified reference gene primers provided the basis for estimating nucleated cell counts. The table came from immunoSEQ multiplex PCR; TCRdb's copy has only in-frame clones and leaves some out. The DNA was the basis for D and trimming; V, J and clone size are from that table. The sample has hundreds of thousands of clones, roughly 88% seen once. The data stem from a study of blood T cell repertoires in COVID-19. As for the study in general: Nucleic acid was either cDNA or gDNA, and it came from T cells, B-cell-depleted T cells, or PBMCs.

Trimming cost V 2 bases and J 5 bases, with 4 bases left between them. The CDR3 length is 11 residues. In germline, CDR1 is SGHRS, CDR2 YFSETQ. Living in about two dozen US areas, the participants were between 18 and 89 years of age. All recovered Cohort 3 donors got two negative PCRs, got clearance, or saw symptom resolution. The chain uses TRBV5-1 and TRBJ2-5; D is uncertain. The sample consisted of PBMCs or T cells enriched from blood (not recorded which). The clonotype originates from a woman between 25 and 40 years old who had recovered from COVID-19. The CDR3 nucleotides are TGCGCCAGCAGCTTTCTTGAGACCCAGTACTTC. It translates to CASSFLETQYF.